This TCR beta chain emerged from a study of blood T cell repertoires in COVID-19. The table lists this clone with a count of one. Measured with immunoSEQ multiplex PCR; TCRdb has only the in-frame clones, and not every one. The sample shows approximately 65,000 clones, roughly two thirds of them seen only once. In the 2 weeks before study entry, exposed participants met a COVID-19 case, which was PCR-confirmed or clinician-diagnosed. The CDR3 is 17 amino acids. Per germline, CDR1 LGHNA and CDR2 YSLEER. V shed 0 bases, J shed 7 bases, and the junction held 12 bases outside the gene matches. The receptor was derived from a woman aged 55-69 years who had been exposed to COVID-19. The V gene is TRBV4-3, the J gene TRBJ1-2; 9 bases are a match to TRBD1. The material sequenced was PBMCs or T cells enriched from blood (not recorded which). The CDR3 bases are TGCGCCAGCAGCCAAGAGGGGACAGGGACTTTCGGCGGTGGCTACACCTTC. This sequence encodes CASSQEGTGTFGGGYTF.